Presented here are 24 T cell receptor beta chains from one specimen sequenced in a study of blood T cells in healthy people across ages. A second about 6 to 11 cycle PCR used barcoded and J-beta primers. TCRdb recomputed calls from the 5' RACE reads with MiXCR, one row per CDR3 protein. Of 700,000 to 850,000 distinct CDR3 sequences in the sample, around half were seen once. Specimen: blood. These receptors were obtained from an older man in good health.

This clonotype was detected only a few times. The rearrangement joins TRBV6-4 to TRBJ2-7; D is uncertain. Trimming stripped 6 bases from V and 5 bases from J, with 17 bases between. CDR1 and CDR2 from the germline V gene are MRHNA and SNTAGT. This CDR3 has 14 amino acids. As DNA, the CDR3 is TGTGCCAGCAGCCACTTTTTACAGTTCAACGAGCAGTACTTC. It translates to CASSHFLQFNEQYF.

This clonotype has a single count. A single base separates this from a much larger clone, so it may be a read error. V is TRBV20-1 and J is TRBJ2-3; TRBD1 might be the D (5 bases). CDR1 and CDR2 from the germline V gene are DFQATT and SNEGSKA (reference sequence). This CDR3 has 15 residues. The CDR3 loop is CGAFDSQGGTDTQYF. The CDR3 DNA reads as TGCGGTGCTTTTGACAGCCAAGGGGGCACAGATACGCAGTATTTT.

V is TRBV29-1 and J is TRBJ2-4; TRBD2 matches 8 bases. This CDR3 region has 15 residues. The trim removed 4 bases at V and 0 bases at J, leaving 5 bases unmatched. Germline CDR1 SQVTM, CDR2 ANQGSEA. The CDR3 region is CSVAFSGAAKNIQYF. CDR3 sequence (DNA): TGCAGCGTTGCTTTTAGCGGGGCAGCCAAAAACATTCAGTACTTC. The entire variable domain, with the rest obtained from reference TRBV29-1 and TRBJ2-4, is as follows: SAVISQKPSRDICQRGTSLTIQCQVDSQVTMMFWYRQQPGQSLTLIATANQGSEATYESGFVIDKFPISRPNLTFSTLTVSNMSPEDSSIYLCSVAFSGAAKNIQYFGAGTRLSVL.

This sequence joins TRBV10-3 and TRBJ2-5, with a tentative D call TRBD1 (6 bases). Between the trimmed V and J ends, which lost 3 bases and 4 bases, there was a span of 9 bases. Germline assignment: CDR1 ENHRY and CDR2 SYGVKD. This CDR3 comprises 13 residues. This chain's CDR3 is CAISEDRPETQYF. As DNA, the CDR3 is TGTGCCATCAGTGAAGACAGGCCAGAGACCCAGTACTTC.

The chain is built from TRBV29-1 and TRBJ2-1, with TRBD2 identical over 11 bases. CDR3 length: 15 residues. Germline CDR1 is SQVTM and CDR2 is ANQGSEA. J gave up 4 bases and V 6 bases, and 8 bases lay outside the gene matches. This CDR3 is CSVVRASGRYNEQFF. Written as DNA, the CDR3 is TGCAGCGTCGTTCGGGCTAGCGGGAGGTACAATGAGCAGTTCTTC.

The chain joins TRBV5-1 to TRBJ2-1; 8 positions match TRBD1. Germline CDR1 and CDR2: SGHRS and YFSETQ. The CDR3 loop spans 16 amino acids. With 4 bases clipped from V and 0 bases from J, the junction kept 6 bases outside the gene matches. CDR3 in amino acids: CASSTSGGASYNEQFF. In DNA, the CDR3 is TGCGCCAGCAGCACTTCAGGGGGCGCCTCCTACAATGAGCAGTTCTTC. Variable domain in full (rest from reference TRBV5-1 and TRBJ2-1): KAGVTQTPRYLIKTRGQQVTLSCSPISGHRSVSWYQQTPGQGLQFLFEYFSETQRNKGNFPGRFSGRQFSNSRSEMNVSTLELGDSALYLCASSTSGGASYNEQFFGPGTRLTVL.

This clonotype was seen a handful of times. V and J are TRBV11-2 and TRBJ1-1; 8 nucleotides match TRBD1. This CDR3 has 14 amino acids. CDR1 is SGHAT and CDR2 is FQNNGV in the germline V gene. Trimming removed 5 bases from V and 5 bases from J; junction bases left unmatched: 7. CDR3 sequence: CASSPDRVRTEAFF. CDR3 DNA sequence: TGTGCCAGCAGCCCGGACAGGGTAAGGACTGAAGCTTTCTTT. Complete variable domain (other parts from reference TRBV11-2 and TRBJ1-1): EAGVAQSPRYKIIEKRQSVAFWCNPISGHATLYWYQQILGQGPKLLIQFQNNGVVDDSQLPKDRFSAERLKGVDSTLKIQPAKLEDSAVYLCASSPDRVRTEAFFGQGTRLTVV.

V is TRBV12-3 or TRBV12-4 and J is TRBJ1-2; weak D call: TRBD1 (5 bases). This CDR3 comprises 14 residues. V shed 6 bases and J shed 8 bases, with 19 bases lying between them. As DNA, the CDR3 is TGTGCCAGCAGCCGTGGGGCCGGGAGGAGCGGCTACACCTTC. Protein: CASSRGAGRSGYTF.

With regard to this clonotype: A read error may produce the germline difference seen at one junction end. The chain couples TRBV6-6 to TRBJ1-5; D unclear. CDR1 is MNHNY and CDR2 is SVGAGI in the germline V gene (reference sequence). This CDR3 has 13 residues. CDR3 coding DNA: TGTGCCAGCAGTGACTCCCTAAATCAGCCCCAGCATTTT. This gives the protein CASSDSLNQPQHF.

This clonotype was observed a few times. The chain joins TRBV29-1 to TRBJ1-1; D uncertain. This CDR3 is 16 amino acids long. Germline V gene lookup returns CDR1 SQVTM and CDR2 ANQGSEA. Trimming pared 4 bases from V and 5 bases from J, leaving 23 bases between. The CDR3 region is CSVGLRFSANITEAFF. The CDR3 DNA sequence: TGCAGCGTTGGACTGAGGTTTAGCGCAAACATTACTGAAGCTTTCTTT. Full variable domain (missing parts from reference TRBV29-1 and TRBJ1-1): SAVISQKPSRDICQRGTSLTIQCQVDSQVTMMFWYRQQPGQSLTLIATANQGSEATYESGFVIDKFPISRPNLTFSTLTVSNMSPEDSSIYLCSVGLRFSANITEAFFGQGTRLTVV.

The gene calls are TRBV12-3 or TRBV12-4 and TRBJ2-2; 7 bases match TRBD2. With 6 bases clipped from V and 2 bases from J, the junction kept 6 bases outside the gene matches. The CDR3 length is 15 residues. This CDR3 is CASRGGLPNTGELFF. The DNA of the CDR3 is TGTGCCAGCAGGGGGGGACTACCTAACACCGGGGAGCTGTTTTTT.

This chain uses TRBV10-2 with TRBJ2-6; D uncertain. The V end was cut by 3 bases, the J end by 2 bases, with 5 bases between. Germline values: CDR1 WSHSY, CDR2 SAAADI. The CDR3 contains 14 residues. CDR3 region: CASSDWPGANVLTF. CDR3 nucleotide sequence: TGCGCCAGCAGTGACTGGCCTGGGGCCAACGTCCTGACTTTC.

This clonotype was seen a handful of times. The CDR3 loop reads CASSPSGFRSSYNEQFF. The CDR3 DNA sequence: TGTGCCAGCAGTCCGAGTGGTTTTCGGAGCTCCTACAATGAGCAGTTCTTC. This chain uses TRBV25-1 with TRBJ2-1; no definite D call. The germline V gene encodes CDR1 MGHDK and CDR2 SYGVNS. Trimming left V 5 bases short and J 0 bases short, with 17 bases between. CDR3 size: 17 residues.

This clonotype was observed a handful of times. The J gene is TRBJ2-5, the V gene TRBV7-9; 9 bases map to TRBD1. Germline V gene data show CDR1 as SEHNR and CDR2 as FQNEAQ (reference sequence). This CDR3 is built from 15 residues. V trimming: 5 bases; J trimming: 3 bases; junction bases outside the gene matches: 7. The CDR3 DNA reads as TGTGCCAGCAGCCACTACCGGGACAGGGAAGAGACCCAGTACTTC. It yields the protein CASSHYRDREETQYF.

The rearrangement uses TRBV9 and TRBJ1-2; D gene unclear. V lost 4 bases to trimming and J lost 6 bases, with 16 bases between them. This CDR3 region has 14 residues. Per germline, CDR1 SGDLS and CDR2 YYNGEE. The CDR3 reads CASSLGRNKDGYTF. The DNA for the CDR3 is TGTGCCAGCAGCCTTGGCAGGAACAAGGATGGCTACACCTTC.

The rearrangement uses TRBV20-1 and TRBJ2-6, with D hard to call. Per the germline V gene, CDR1 is DFQATT and CDR2 is SNEGSKA (reference sequence). This CDR3 has 11 amino acids. V was shortened by 5 bases and J by 5 bases, with 4 bases between the two germline ends. CDR3 DNA: TGCAGTGCTTTCCGGGCCAACGTCCTGACTTTC. It yields the protein CSAFRANVLTF.

This clonotype has only a few counts. V usage is TRBV11-2 and J usage is TRBJ2-7; maybe TRBD2 (6 bases). V gave up 4 bases and J gave up 3 bases, with 19 bases separating them. Germline values: CDR1 SGHAT, CDR2 FQNNGV. This CDR3 has 16 residues. For the CDR3, the DNA is TGTGCCAGCAGCTGGGGCGCGGAACTAGCTATCTACGAGCAGTACTTC. This gives the protein CASSWGAELAIYEQYF. Full variable domain (outside the CDR3, taken from reference TRBV11-2 and TRBJ2-7): EAGVAQSPRYKIIEKRQSVAFWCNPISGHATLYWYQQILGQGPKLLIQFQNNGVVDDSQLPKDRFSAERLKGVDSTLKIQPAKLEDSAVYLCASSWGAELAIYEQYFGPGTRLTVT.

This chain joins TRBV12-3 or TRBV12-4 and TRBJ2-7, with 8 positions matching TRBD2. The CDR3 sequence is 16 residues long. J gave up 3 bases and V 5 bases, and 12 bases lay outside the gene matches. CDR3 DNA sequence: TGTGCCAGCAGTGGAAGTCGGGGGGGACCTGACTACGAGCAGTACTTC. This codes for CASSGSRGGPDYEQYF.

The rearrangement joins TRBV20-1 to TRBJ2-1; D ambiguous. The V gene lost 5 bases and the J gene lost 13 bases, with 15 bases spanning the gap. The CDR3 runs to 11 residues. Germline loops: CDR1 DFQATT, CDR2 SNEGSKA (reference sequence). In nucleotides, the CDR3 is TGCAGTGCTCCTCTGGTGGAGACCCAGTTCTTC. It encodes CSAPLVETQFF.

The genes are TRBV11-1 and TRBJ2-7; D tentatively reads TRBD1 or TRBD2 (5 bases each). The CDR3 sequence is 16 residues long. Trimming left V 2 bases short and J 0 bases short, with 14 bases between. Germline-derived CDR1 and CDR2 are SGHAT and FQDESV (reference sequence). The CDR3 loop is CASSLQGTAVSYEQYF. In nucleotides, the CDR3 is TGTGCCAGCAGCTTACAAGGGACGGCGGTCTCCTACGAGCAGTACTTC.

CDR3 in DNA: TGTGCCAGCAGCAAAGTCCCAGGCTCCTACGAGCAGTACTTC. As protein: CASSKVPGSYEQYF. The gene calls are TRBV21-1 and TRBJ2-7. TRBV21-1 is given as a pseudogene. The CDR3 covers 14 residues.

There are a few counts of this clonotype. The V call is TRBV20-1, the J call TRBJ2-3; 8 bases are a match to TRBD2. This CDR3 contains 15 residues. Per the germline V gene, CDR1 is DFQATT and CDR2 is SNEGSKA (reference sequence). The V segment lost 3 bases and the J segment 4 bases; nucleotides outside the gene matches: 9. The CDR3 region is CSASGVAGLSDTQYF. The CDR3 region has the DNA TGCAGTGCTAGCGGGGTAGCGGGATTGTCAGATACGCAGTATTTT.

This clonotype was recorded many times. The gene calls are TRBV6-5 and TRBJ2-7; D might be TRBD1 or TRBD2, each matching 5 bases. V lost 5 bases and J 3 bases, leaving 17 bases between the germline ends. The CDR3 is 15 amino acids. The germline CDR1 and CDR2 sequences are MNHEY and SVGAGI. The CDR3 protein is CASSITGTANYEQYF. Written as DNA, the CDR3 is TGTGCCAGCAGTATAACCGGGACGGCCAACTACGAGCAGTACTTC.

This clonotype was found a few times. With a much larger clone just one base away, this may be a read error. The gene calls are TRBV5-1 and TRBJ2-7, with TRBD2 matching over 8 bases. The germline CDR1 and CDR2 sequences are SGHRS and YFSETQ. This CDR3 is 15 amino acids long. V lost 4 bases to trimming and J lost 7 bases; unmatched junction nucleotides: 13. The CDR3, as DNA: TGCGCCAGCAGCCCGCCGGGACTAGTACTCGATGAGCAGTACTTC. It specifies CASSPPGLVLDEQYF.